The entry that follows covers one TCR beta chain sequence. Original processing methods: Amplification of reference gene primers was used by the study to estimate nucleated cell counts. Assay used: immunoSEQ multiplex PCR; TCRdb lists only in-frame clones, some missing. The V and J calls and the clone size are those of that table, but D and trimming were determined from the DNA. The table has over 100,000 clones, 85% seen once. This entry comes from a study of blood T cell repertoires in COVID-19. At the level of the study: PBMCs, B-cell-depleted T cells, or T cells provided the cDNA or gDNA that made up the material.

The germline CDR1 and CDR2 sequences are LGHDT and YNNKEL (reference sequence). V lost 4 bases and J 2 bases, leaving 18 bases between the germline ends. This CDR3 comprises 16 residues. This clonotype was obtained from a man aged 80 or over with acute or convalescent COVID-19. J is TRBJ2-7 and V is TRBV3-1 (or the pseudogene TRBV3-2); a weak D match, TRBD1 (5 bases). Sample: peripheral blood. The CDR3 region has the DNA TGTGCCAGCAGCCTCACTCAGGGTGGTATCACCTACGAGCAGTACTTC. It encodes CASSLTQGGITYEQYF.